The entry below gives a single TCR beta chain sequence along with its context. The sample belongs to a study of blood T cell repertoires in COVID-19. In the study overall: In each case, the material was cDNA or gDNA derived from T cells, B-cell-depleted T cells, or PBMCs.

Trimming cost V 8 bases and J 7 bases; bases outside gene matches: 10. This CDR3 spans 14 amino acids. Germline V gene sequence: CDR1 MNHEY, CDR2 SVGAGI. Generated by immunoSEQ multiplex PCR, the TCRdb table keeps only in-frame clones and is missing some. The sample includes more than 60,000 clones, 90% seen only once; the top ten take about a sixth. Sequencing used peripheral blood. This sequence joins TRBV6-5 and TRBJ1-2; the match to TRBD1 covers 10 bases. The TCR was taken from a woman older than 75 with active or convalescent COVID-19. CDR3 sequence (DNA): TGTGCCAGCGACCCGAGACAGGGGGCAATTGGCTACACCTTC. The encoded protein is CASDPRQGAIGYTF.